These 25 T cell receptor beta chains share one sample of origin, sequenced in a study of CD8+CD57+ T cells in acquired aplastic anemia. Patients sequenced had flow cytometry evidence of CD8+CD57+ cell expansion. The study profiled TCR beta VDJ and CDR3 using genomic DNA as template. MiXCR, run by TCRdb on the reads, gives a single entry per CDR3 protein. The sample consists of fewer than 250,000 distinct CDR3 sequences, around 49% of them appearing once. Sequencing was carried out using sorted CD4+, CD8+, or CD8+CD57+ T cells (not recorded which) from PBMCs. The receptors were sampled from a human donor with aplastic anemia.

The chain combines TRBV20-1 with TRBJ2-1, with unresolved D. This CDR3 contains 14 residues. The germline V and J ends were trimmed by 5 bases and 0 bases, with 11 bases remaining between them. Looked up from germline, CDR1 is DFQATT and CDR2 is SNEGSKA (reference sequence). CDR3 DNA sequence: TGCAGTGCTGTTTCTAGGCGCTCCTACAATGAGCAGTTCTTC. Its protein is CSAVSRRSYNEQFF.

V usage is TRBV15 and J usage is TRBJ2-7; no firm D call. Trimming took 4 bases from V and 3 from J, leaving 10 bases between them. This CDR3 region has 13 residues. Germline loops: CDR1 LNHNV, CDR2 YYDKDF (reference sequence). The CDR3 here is CATSTYHNYEQYF. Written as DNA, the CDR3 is TGTGCCACCAGCACGTACCATAACTACGAGCAGTACTTC. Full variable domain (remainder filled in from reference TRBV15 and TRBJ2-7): DAMVIQNPRYQVTQFGKPVTLSCSQTLNHNVMYWYQQKSSQAPKLLFHYYDKDFNNEADTPDNFQSRRPNTSFCFLDIRSPGLGDTAMYLCATSTYHNYEQYFGPGTRLTVT.

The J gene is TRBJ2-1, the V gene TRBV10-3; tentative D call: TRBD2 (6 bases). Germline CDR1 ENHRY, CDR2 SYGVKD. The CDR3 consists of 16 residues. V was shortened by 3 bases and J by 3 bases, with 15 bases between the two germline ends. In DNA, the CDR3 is TGTGCCATCAGTGACCCTAGGGTGGACTACTACAATGAGCAGTTCTTC. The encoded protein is CAISDPRVDYYNEQFF.

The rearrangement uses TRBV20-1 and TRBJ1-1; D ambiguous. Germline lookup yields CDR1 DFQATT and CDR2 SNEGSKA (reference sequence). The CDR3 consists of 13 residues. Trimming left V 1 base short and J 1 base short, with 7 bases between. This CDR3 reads CSARGGGNTEAFF. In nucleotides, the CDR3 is TGCAGTGCTAGAGGAGGAGGGAACACTGAAGCTTTCTTT.

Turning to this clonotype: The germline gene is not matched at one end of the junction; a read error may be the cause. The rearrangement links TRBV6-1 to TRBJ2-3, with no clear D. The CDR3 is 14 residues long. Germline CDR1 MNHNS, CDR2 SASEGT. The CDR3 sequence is CANSKPQDTDTQYF. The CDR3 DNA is TGTGCCAACAGTAAGCCCCAAGACACAGATACGCAGTATTTT.

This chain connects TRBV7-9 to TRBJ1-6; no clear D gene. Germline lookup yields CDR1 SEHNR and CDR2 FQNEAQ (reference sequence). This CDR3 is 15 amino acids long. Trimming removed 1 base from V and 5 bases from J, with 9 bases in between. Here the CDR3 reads CASSLGTGDNSPLHF. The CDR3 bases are TGTGCCAGCAGCTTAGGGACGGGCGATAATTCACCCCTCCACTTT.

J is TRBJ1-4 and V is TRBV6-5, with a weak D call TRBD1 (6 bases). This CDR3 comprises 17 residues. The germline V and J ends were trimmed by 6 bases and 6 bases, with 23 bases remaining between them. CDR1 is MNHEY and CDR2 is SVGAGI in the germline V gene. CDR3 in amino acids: CASRSRNRAFEDEKLFF. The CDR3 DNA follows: TGTGCCAGCAGATCCCGTAACAGGGCCTTCGAGGATGAAAAACTGTTTTTT.

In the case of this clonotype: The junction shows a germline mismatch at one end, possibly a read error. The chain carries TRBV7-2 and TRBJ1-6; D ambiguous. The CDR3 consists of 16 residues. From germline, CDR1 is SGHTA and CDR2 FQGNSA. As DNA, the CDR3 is TGTGCCAGCAGTTTAGGTCAGAATATATATAATTCACCCCTCCACTTT. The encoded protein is CASSLGQNIYNSPLHF.

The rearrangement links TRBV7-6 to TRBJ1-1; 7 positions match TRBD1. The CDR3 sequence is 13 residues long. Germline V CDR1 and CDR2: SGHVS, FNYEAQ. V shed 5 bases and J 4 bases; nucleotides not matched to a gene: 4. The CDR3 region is CASSPGQVTEAFF. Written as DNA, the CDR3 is TGTGCCAGCAGCCCCGGACAGGTCACTGAAGCTTTCTTT.

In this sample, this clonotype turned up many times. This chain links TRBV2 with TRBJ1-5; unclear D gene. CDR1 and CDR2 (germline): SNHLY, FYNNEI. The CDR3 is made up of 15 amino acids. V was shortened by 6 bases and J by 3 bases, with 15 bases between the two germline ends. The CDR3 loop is CASRKGTDNNQPQHF. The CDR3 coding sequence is TGTGCCAGCAGGAAGGGAACAGACAACAATCAGCCCCAGCATTTT.

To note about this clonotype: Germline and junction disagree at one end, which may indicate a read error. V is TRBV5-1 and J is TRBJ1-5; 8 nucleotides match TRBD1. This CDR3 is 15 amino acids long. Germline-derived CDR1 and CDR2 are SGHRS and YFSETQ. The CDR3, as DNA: TGTGCCAGCGACTTGCAAGGACAGGGAAGTCAGCCCCAGCATTTT. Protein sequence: CASDLQGQGSQPQHF.

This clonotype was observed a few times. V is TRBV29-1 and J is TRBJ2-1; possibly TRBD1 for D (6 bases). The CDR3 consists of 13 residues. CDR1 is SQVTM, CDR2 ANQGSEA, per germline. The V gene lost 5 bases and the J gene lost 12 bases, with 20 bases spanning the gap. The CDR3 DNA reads TGCAGCGTTTCACCGCTTGGGGGCGCAGCGCAGTTCTTC. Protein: CSVSPLGGAAQFF.

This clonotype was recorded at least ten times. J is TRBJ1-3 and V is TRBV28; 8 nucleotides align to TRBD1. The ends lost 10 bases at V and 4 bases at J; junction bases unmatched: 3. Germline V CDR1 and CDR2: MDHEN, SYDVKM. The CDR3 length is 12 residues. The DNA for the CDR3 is TGTGCCACGACAGGGGCGGGAAACACCATATATTTT. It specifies CATTGAGNTIYF.

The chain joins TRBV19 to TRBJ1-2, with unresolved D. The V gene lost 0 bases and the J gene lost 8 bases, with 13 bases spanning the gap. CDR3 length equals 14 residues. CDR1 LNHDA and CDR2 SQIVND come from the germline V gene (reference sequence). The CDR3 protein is CASSIDWNSRGYTF. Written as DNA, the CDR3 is TGTGCCAGTAGTATAGATTGGAACAGTCGCGGCTACACCTTC.

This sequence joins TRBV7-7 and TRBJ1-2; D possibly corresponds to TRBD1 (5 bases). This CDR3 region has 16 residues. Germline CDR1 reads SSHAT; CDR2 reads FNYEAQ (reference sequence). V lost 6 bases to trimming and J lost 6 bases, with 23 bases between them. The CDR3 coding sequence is TGTGCCAGCAGTCCGGGGAACCCGGGACGGCACCATGGCTACACCTTC. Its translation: CASSPGNPGRHHGYTF.

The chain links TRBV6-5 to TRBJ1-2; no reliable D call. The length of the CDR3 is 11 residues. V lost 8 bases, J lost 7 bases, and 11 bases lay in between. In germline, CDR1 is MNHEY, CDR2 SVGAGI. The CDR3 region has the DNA TGTGCCAGCGAACAGCGAGGTGGCTACACCTTC. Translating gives CASEQRGGYTF.

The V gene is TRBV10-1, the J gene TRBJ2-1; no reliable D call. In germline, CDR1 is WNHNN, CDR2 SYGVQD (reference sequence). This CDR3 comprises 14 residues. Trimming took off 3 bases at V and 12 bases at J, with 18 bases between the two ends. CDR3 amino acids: CASSDLGSSEGQFF. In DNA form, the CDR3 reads TGCGCCAGCAGTGACCTTGGGTCCTCCGAAGGGCAGTTCTTC.

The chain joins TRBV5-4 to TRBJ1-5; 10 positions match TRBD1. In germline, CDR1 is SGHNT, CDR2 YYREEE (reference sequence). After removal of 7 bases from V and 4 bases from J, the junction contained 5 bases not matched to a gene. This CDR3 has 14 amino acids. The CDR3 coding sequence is TGTGCCAGCTCGGGACAGGGGATGAATCAGCCCCAGCATTTT. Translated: CASSGQGMNQPQHF.

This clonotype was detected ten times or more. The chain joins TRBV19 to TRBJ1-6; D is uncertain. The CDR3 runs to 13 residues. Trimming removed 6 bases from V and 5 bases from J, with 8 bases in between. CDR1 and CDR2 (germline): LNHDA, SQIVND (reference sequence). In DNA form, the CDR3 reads TGTGCCAGTAGACTAGGAAATAATTCACCCCTCCACTTT. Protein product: CASRLGNNSPLHF.

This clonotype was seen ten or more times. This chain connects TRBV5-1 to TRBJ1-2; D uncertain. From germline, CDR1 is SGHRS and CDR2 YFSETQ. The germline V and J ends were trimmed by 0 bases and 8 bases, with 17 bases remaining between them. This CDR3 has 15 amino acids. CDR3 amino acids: CASSLGDVVQRGYTF. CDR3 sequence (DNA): TGCGCCAGCAGCTTGGGCGACGTAGTTCAACGGGGCTACACCTTC.

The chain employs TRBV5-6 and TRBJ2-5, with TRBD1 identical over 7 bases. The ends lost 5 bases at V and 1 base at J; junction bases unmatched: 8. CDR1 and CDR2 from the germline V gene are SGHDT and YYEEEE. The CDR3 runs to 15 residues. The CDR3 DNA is TGTGCCAGCAGGTTTCAGGGGGTAATCCAAGAGACCCAGTACTTC. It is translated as CASRFQGVIQETQYF. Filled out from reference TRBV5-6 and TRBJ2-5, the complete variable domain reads DAGVTQSPTHLIKTRGQQVTLRCSPKSGHDTVSWYQQALGQGPQFIFQYYEEEERQRGNFPDRFSGHQFPNYSSELNVNALLLGDSALYLCASRFQGVIQETQYFGPGTRLLVL.

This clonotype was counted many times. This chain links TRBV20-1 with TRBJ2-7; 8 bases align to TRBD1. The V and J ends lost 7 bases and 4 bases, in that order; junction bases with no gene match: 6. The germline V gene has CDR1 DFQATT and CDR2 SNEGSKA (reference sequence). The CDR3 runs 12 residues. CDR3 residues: CSVSRDRYEQYF. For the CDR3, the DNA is TGCAGTGTCAGCCGGGACAGGTACGAGCAGTACTTC.

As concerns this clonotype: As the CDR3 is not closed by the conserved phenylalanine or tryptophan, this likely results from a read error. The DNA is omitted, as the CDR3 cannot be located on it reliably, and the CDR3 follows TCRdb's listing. CDR3: CASSLGGGGDTDTQCL. This rearrangement joins TRBV5-1 to TRBJ2-3; TRBD1, as called in the table, went unchecked against the DNA. Germline CDR1 SGHRS, CDR2 YFSETQ. The CDR3 comprises 16 residues, both ends counted.

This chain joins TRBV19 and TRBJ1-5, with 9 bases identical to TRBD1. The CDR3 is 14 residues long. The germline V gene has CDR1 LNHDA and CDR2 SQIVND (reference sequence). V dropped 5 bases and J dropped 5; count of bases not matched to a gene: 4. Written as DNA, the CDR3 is TGTGCCAGTAGTCCCGGGACAGGGTATCAGCCCCAGCATTTT. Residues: CASSPGTGYQPQHF.

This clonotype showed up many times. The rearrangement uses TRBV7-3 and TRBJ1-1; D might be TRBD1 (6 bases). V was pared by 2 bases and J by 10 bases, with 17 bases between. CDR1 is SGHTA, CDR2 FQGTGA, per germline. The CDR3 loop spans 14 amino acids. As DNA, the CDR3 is TGTGCCAGCAGCTTACAACCAGGGGCTACAGCAGCTTTCTTT. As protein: CASSLQPGATAAFF. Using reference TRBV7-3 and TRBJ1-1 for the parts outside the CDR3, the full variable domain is GAGVSQTPSNKVTEKGKYVELRCDPISGHTALYWYRQSLGQGPEFLIYFQGTGAADDSGLPNDRFFAVRPEGSVSTLKIQRTERGDSAVYLCASSLQPGATAAFFGQGTRLTVV.